Listed here are 9 T cell receptor beta chains from one sample, sequenced in a study of blood T cell repertoires in COVID-19. Produced via immunoSEQ multiplex PCR; TCRdb's table is partial and in-frame only. The sample lists 85,000 to 110,000 clones; around four fifths were seen once. The sequenced material came from peripheral blood. The receptors stem from a human donor in a cohort sampled during active COVID-19.

This clone showed up just a few times. This chain uses TRBV2 with TRBJ1-1; D might be TRBD1 (5 bases). The V gene's germline CDR1 is SNHLY and CDR2 FYNNEI. V lost 4 bases and J 6 bases, leaving 18 bases between the germline ends. The CDR3 spans 15 residues. The CDR3 DNA reads TGTGCCAGCAGTGGTCAGATGGCCTGGGGGGCTGAAGCTTTCTTT. Its translation is CASSGQMAWGAEAFF.

The CDR3 sequence: CASSRQNTEAFF. CDR3 nucleotide sequence: TGTGCCAGCAGTAGACAGAACACTGAAGCTTTCTTT. V usage is TRBV2 and J usage is TRBJ1-1, with D uncertain. CDR3 length: 12 amino acids. Trimming removed 5 bases from V and 1 base from J, with 5 bases in between. Per the germline V gene, CDR1 is SNHLY and CDR2 is FYNNEI.

The chain links TRBV18 to TRBJ2-7; the D gene is possibly TRBD2 (5 bases). The germline V and J ends were trimmed by 0 bases and 2 bases, with 11 bases remaining between them. Germline V gene sequence: CDR1 KGHSH, CDR2 LQKENI. The length of the CDR3 is 15 residues. CDR3 sequence reads: CASSPPAAGPYEQYF. The CDR3 DNA sequence: TGTGCCAGCTCACCACCGGCGGCGGGCCCCTACGAGCAGTACTTC.

The chain recombines TRBV27 with TRBJ2-3; TRBD2 aligns across 7 bases. The CDR3 has 14 amino acids. Germline CDR1 is MNHEY and CDR2 is SMNVEV (reference sequence). Trimming removed 5 bases from V and 5 bases from J; junction bases left unmatched: 7. The DNA of the CDR3 is TGTGCCAGCAGTATCGGACTAGGGGTAGATACGCAGTATTTT. As protein: CASSIGLGVDTQYF.

The CDR3 bases are TGTGCCAGCAGTTACTCGGGGACAGCTTTATATGGCTACACCTTC. As protein: CASSYSGTALYGYTF. This chain joins TRBV6-5 and TRBJ1-2; 7 nucleotides match TRBD1. The germline gives CDR1 MNHEY, CDR2 SVGAGI. The CDR3 contains 15 residues. The ends lost 0 bases at V and 5 bases at J; junction bases unmatched: 6.

The chain has TRBV13 and TRBJ2-7, with TRBD1 identical over 7 bases. From germline, CDR1 is PRHDT and CDR2 FYEKMQ (reference sequence). The CDR3 totals 16 residues. With V trimmed by 5 bases and J by 5 bases, 15 bases remained unmatched. The DNA for the CDR3 is TGTGCCAGCAGCGCTGGGTCTCAAGACAGGGTCCACGAGCAGTACTTC. Translation: CASSAGSQDRVHEQYF. Combining the CDR3 with reference TRBV13 and TRBJ2-7 gives the whole variable domain AAGVIQSPRHLIKEKRETATLKCYPIPRHDTVYWYQQGPGQDPQFLISFYEKMQSDKGSIPDRFSAQQFSDYHSELNMSSLELGDSALYFCASSAGSQDRVHEQYFGPGTRLTVT.

The genes are TRBV19 and TRBJ2-2; D is unclear. CDR3 size: 14 residues. V was trimmed by 7 bases and J by 0 bases, leaving 9 bases between them. Per the germline V gene, CDR1 is LNHDA and CDR2 is SQIVND (reference sequence). The CDR3 region has the DNA TGTGCCAGTAAGGCGGCTGCGAACACCGGGGAGCTGTTTTTT. Amino acid sequence: CASKAAANTGELFF. The full variable domain, in which reference TRBV19 and TRBJ2-2 provide the parts outside the CDR3, is DGGITQSPKYLFRKEGQNVTLSCEQNLNHDAMYWYRQDPGQGLRLIYYSQIVNDFQKGDIAEGYSVSREKKESFPLTVTSAQKNPTAFYLCASKAAANTGELFFGEGSRLTVL.

The chain recombines TRBV6-4 with TRBJ2-3; 8 bases are shared with TRBD1. The CDR3 consists of 13 residues. Germline values: CDR1 MRHNA, CDR2 SNTAGT. The V gene end was trimmed by 5 bases and the J gene end by 9 bases; junction bases not matched to a gene: 7. The CDR3: CASSPGTGNTQYF. The CDR3, as DNA: TGTGCCAGCAGTCCCGGGACAGGAAACACGCAGTATTTT.

The V and J genes are TRBV7-2 and TRBJ1-1; 7 bases fit TRBD1. This CDR3 spans 15 amino acids. Germline values: CDR1 SGHTA, CDR2 FQGNSA. V trimming: 5 bases; J trimming: 4 bases; junction bases outside the gene matches: 10. CDR3 nucleotide sequence: TGTGCCAGCAGCCCAGGACAGGCCTCCTTCACTGAAGCTTTCTTT. Amino acids: CASSPGQASFTEAFF.